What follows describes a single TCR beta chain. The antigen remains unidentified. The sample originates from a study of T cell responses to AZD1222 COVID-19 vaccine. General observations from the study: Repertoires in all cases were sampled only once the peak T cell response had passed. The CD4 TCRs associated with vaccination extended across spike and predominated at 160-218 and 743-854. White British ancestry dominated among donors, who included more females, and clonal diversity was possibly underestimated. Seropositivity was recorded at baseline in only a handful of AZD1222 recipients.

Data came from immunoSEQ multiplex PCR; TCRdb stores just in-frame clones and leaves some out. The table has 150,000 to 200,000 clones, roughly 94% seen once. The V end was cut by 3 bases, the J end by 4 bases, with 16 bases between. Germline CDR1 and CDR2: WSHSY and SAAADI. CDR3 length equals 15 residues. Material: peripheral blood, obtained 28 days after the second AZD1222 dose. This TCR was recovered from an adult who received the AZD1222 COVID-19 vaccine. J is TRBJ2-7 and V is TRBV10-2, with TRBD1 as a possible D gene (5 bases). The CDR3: CASSDTRQGTYEQYF. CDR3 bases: TGCGCCAGCAGTGATACCCGGCAGGGAACATACGAGCAGTACTTC.